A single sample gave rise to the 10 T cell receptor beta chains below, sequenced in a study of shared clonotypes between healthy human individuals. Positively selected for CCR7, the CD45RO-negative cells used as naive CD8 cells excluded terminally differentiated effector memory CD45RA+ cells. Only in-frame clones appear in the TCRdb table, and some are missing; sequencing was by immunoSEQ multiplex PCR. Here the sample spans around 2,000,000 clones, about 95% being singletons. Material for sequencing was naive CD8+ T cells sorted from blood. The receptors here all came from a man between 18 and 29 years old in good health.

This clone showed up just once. CDR3 amino acids: CASSLSDSYEQYF. The CDR3 coding sequence is TGTGCCAGCAGCTTAAGTGACTCCTACGAGCAGTACTTC. The chain links TRBV13 to TRBJ2-7; no clear D gene. V was cut by 2 bases and J by 0 bases, with 5 bases left in between. Germline V gives CDR1 PRHDT, CDR2 FYEKMQ (reference sequence). There are 13 residues in the CDR3.

CDR3 nucleotides: TGTGCCAGCAGTGAGTACGACGGGACAGGGAAAGAGACCCAGTACTTC. Protein product: CASSEYDGTGKETQYF. The chain recombines TRBV6-1 with TRBJ2-5; 9 bases are a match to TRBD1. After removal of 3 bases from V and 3 bases from J, the junction contained 8 bases not matched to a gene. The length of the CDR3 is 16 residues. Looked up from germline, CDR1 is MNHNS and CDR2 is SASEGT.

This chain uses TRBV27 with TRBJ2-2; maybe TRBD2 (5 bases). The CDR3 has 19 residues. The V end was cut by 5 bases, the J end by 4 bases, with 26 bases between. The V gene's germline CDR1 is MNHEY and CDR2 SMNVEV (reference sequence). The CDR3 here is CASSLIIRGEVYTTGELFF. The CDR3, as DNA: TGTGCCAGCAGTCTAATTATTCGGGGTGAAGTTTACACCACCGGGGAGCTGTTTTTT.

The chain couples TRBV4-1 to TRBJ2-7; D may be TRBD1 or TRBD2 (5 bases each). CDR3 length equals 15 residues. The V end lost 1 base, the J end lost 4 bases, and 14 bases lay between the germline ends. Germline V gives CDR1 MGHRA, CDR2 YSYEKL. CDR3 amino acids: CASSQVARGGYEQYF. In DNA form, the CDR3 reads TGCGCCAGCAGCCAAGTTGCGAGGGGCGGGTACGAGCAGTACTTC.

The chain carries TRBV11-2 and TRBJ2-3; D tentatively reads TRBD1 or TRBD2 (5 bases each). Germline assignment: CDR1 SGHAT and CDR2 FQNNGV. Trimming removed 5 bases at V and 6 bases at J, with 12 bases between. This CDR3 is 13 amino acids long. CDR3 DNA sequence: TGTGCCAGCAGCCCGGGGCCCAAGGATACGCAGTATTTT. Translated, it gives CASSPGPKDTQYF.

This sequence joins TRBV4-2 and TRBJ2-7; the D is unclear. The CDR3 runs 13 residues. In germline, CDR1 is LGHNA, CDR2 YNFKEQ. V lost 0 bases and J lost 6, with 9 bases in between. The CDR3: CASSQEDRGEQYF. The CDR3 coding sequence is TGTGCCAGCAGCCAAGAAGACCGTGGCGAGCAGTACTTC.

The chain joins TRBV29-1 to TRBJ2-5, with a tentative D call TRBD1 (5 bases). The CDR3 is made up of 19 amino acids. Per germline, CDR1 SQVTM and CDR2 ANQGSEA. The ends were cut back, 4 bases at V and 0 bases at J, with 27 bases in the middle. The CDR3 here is CSVVVGDRRWVQYQETQYF. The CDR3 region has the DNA TGCAGCGTTGTGGTCGGCGACAGAAGGTGGGTCCAGTACCAAGAGACCCAGTACTTC.

CDR3 nucleotides: TGTGCCAGTAAAGACAGGGCCTACGAGCAGTACTTC. It specifies CASKDRAYEQYF. The chain is built from TRBV19 and TRBJ2-7, with TRBD1 matching 7 bases. Per the germline V gene, CDR1 is LNHDA and CDR2 is SQIVND (reference sequence). This CDR3 comprises 12 residues. V lost 7 bases and J lost 2; bases outside the gene matches: 2.

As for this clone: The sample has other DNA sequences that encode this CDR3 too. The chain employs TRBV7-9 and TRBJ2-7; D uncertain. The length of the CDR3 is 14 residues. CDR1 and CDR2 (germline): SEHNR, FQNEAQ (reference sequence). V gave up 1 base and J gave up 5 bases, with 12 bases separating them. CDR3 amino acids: CASSLVSGGDEQYF. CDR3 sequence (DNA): TGTGCCAGCAGCTTAGTTTCAGGTGGTGACGAGCAGTACTTC. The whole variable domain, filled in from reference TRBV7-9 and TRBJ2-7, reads DTGVSQNPRHKITKRGQNVTFRCDPISEHNRLYWYRQTLGQGPEFLTYFQNEAQLEKSRLLSDRFSAERPKGSFSTLEIQRTEQGDSAMYLCASSLVSGGDEQYFGPGTRLTVT.

The CDR3 DNA follows: TGTGCCAGCAGGGGGGGCGAGGCAGATACGCAGTATTTT. Amino acids: CASRGGEADTQYF. The chain is built from TRBV2 and TRBJ2-3; D assignment may be TRBD1 or TRBD2 (6 bases each). Deletions cut 6 bases from V and 4 bases from J, with 11 bases between. The germline V gene encodes CDR1 SNHLY and CDR2 FYNNEI. CDR3 length equals 13 residues.